A single sample is the source of the 31 T cell receptor beta chains below, sequenced in a study of T cells in Graves' hyperthyroidism and ophthalmopathy. Template material for amplifying TCR beta CDR3 regions consisted of RNA transcripts. HTBI primers were the set used in a first-round RT-PCR of the TCR CDR3. Using its own MiXCR run on the multiplex PCR reads, TCRdb lists one record per CDR3 protein. The table has a few hundred thousand distinct CDR3 sequences, roughly 19% seen once; the top ten hold 3% to 4.5%. The sequencing input was blood. Receptors originate from a woman aged 18-29 years with Graves' hyperthyroidism.

The CDR3 nucleotides read TGTGCCAGCATCGAGGGGGGGGTTTGGAATCAGCCCCAGCATTTT. Its protein is CASIEGGVWNQPQHF. V usage is TRBV28 and J usage is TRBJ1-5, with D perhaps matching TRBD1 (6 bases). The CDR3 sequence is 15 residues long. Germline V gives CDR1 MDHEN, CDR2 SYDVKM. The ends were cut back, 7 bases at V and 4 bases at J, with 17 bases in the middle.

DNA of the CDR3: TGCGCCAGCAGCCAAGATGGCAGGGCCCTTTACTACGAGCAGTACTTC. As protein: CASSQDGRALYYEQYF. The chain uses TRBV4-1 and TRBJ2-7, with a tentative D call TRBD1 (5 bases). Trimming left V 0 bases short and J 3 bases short, with 15 bases between. The germline CDR1 and CDR2 sequences are MGHRA and YSYEKL. This CDR3 is 16 amino acids long.

This clonotype showed up many times. This chain connects TRBV2 to TRBJ1-2; D not resolved. The CDR3 sequence is 15 residues long. Germline V gene sequence: CDR1 SNHLY, CDR2 FYNNEI. V shed 7 bases and J shed 4 bases, with 19 bases lying between them. The CDR3 sequence is CASKQRAVSSYGYTF. The CDR3 nucleotides read TGTGCCAGCAAACAACGGGCTGTTTCTAGCTATGGCTACACCTTC.

This clonotype was observed many times. This sequence joins TRBV5-1 and TRBJ1-1, with D maybe TRBD1 (6 bases). The CDR3 sequence is 14 residues long. Trimming pared 6 bases from V and 0 bases from J, leaving 12 bases between. Germline V CDR1 and CDR2: SGHRS, YFSETQ. This CDR3 reads CASTKGDMNTEAFF. CDR3 coding DNA: TGCGCCAGCACCAAGGGGGACATGAACACTGAAGCTTTCTTT.

The CDR3 sequence: CASSVDEGMGTEAFF. As DNA, the CDR3 is TGTGCCAGCAGCGTAGACGAGGGGATGGGGACTGAAGCTTTCTTT. V is TRBV9 and J is TRBJ1-1; tentatively, D is TRBD1 (5 bases). Germline CDR1 SGDLS, CDR2 YYNGEE. Between the trimmed V and J ends, which lost 0 bases and 5 bases, there was a span of 14 bases. CDR3 length: 15 residues.

The V and J genes are TRBV6-1 and TRBJ1-2; weak D call: TRBD1 (5 bases). Germline CDR1 MNHNS, CDR2 SASEGT. The V end lost 0 bases, the J end lost 8 bases, and 13 bases lay between the germline ends. The CDR3 length is 14 residues. The CDR3 reads CASSEAGTMRGYTF. In DNA form, the CDR3 reads TGTGCCAGCAGTGAAGCGGGGACTATGAGAGGCTACACCTTC.

The chain links TRBV12-3 or TRBV12-4 to TRBJ1-1; D not resolved. The germline V and J ends were trimmed by 2 bases and 1 base, with 14 bases remaining between them. This CDR3 region has 16 residues. CDR3 DNA: TGTGCCAGCAGTTTATGGCCTCCCCTGAAGAACACTGAAGCTTTCTTT. This codes for CASSLWPPLKNTEAFF.

This clonotype was seen ten or more times. The genes are TRBV6-5 and TRBJ1-1; 8 positions match TRBD1. CDR1 is MNHEY, CDR2 SVGAGI, per germline. With 2 bases clipped from V and 5 bases from J, the junction kept 4 bases outside the gene matches. This CDR3 region has 14 residues. CDR3 sequence: CASSYGRGPTEAFF. Here the CDR3 DNA reads TGTGCCAGCAGTTACGGCAGGGGGCCGACTGAAGCTTTCTTT.

This clonotype came up many times. The chain has TRBV15 and TRBJ2-5; D not resolved. V shed 1 base and J shed 1 base, with 13 bases lying between them. This CDR3 has 16 residues. The germline CDR1 and CDR2 sequences are LNHNV and YYDKDF (reference sequence). The CDR3, as DNA: TGTGCCACCAGCAGAGTAGTTGGGCAGCCCCAAGAGACCCAGTACTTC. Translation: CATSRVVGQPQETQYF.

This chain connects TRBV6-4 to TRBJ2-3; 10 positions match TRBD1. This CDR3 has 16 residues. The J segment lost 5 bases and the V segment lost 2 bases, leaving 7 bases of the junction unmatched. Germline values: CDR1 MRHNA, CDR2 SNTAGT. The DNA for the CDR3 is TGTGCCAGCAGTGACGGAGGGGGGGACAGGGGAGATACGCAGTATTTT. Protein product: CASSDGGGDRGDTQYF.

This clonotype was seen repeatedly, ten times or more. This may arise from a read error, as a much more abundant clone is one base away. This sequence joins TRBV28 and TRBJ2-5, with 7 bases fitting TRBD1. The CDR3 sequence is 16 residues long. CDR1 and CDR2 from the germline V gene are MDHEN and SYDVKM. The CDR3 loop reads CASSTDRVTVQETKYF. The CDR3 DNA reads TGTGCCAGCAGCACCGACAGGGTAACGGTCCAAGAGACCAAGTACTTC.

The sample holds a few counts of this clonotype. The V call is TRBV18, the J call TRBJ2-7; no clear D. Germline CDR1 and CDR2: KGHSH and LQKENI. V was cut by 3 bases and J by 4 bases, with 10 bases left in between. This CDR3 comprises 13 residues. The CDR3, as DNA: TGTGCCAGCTCACCCAGACTGGCTTACGAGCAGTACTTC. Residues: CASSPRLAYEQYF.

This clonotype has only a few counts. This chain joins TRBV3-1 and TRBJ1-1; D unresolved. Germline CDR1 reads LGHDT; CDR2 reads YNNKEL (reference sequence). The CDR3 length is 13 residues. V lost 0 bases, J lost 5 bases, and 7 bases lay in between. The CDR3 DNA reads TGTGCCAGCAGCCAAGATCTTGTAACTGAAGCTTTCTTT. It codes for CASSQDLVTEAFF. The whole variable domain, filled in from reference TRBV3-1 and TRBJ1-1, reads DTAVSQTPKYLVTQMGNDKSIKCEQNLGHDTMYWYKQDSKKFLKIMFSYNNKELIINETVPNRFSPKSPDKAHLNLHINSLELGDSAVYFCASSQDLVTEAFFGQGTRLTVV.

This clonotype was seen once. The conserved final phenylalanine or tryptophan is absent from the CDR3, which likely points to a read error. It is unclear where the CDR3 begins or ends on the DNA, so no DNA is shown, and the CDR3 is as TCRdb lists it. The chain carries TRBV28 and TRBJ1-1. Per germline, CDR1 MDHEN and CDR2 SYDVKM. The CDR3 is made up of 14 amino acids, end residues included. CDR3 residues: CASSHKGTNTEACL.

This clonotype has ten or more counts. This sequence joins TRBV7-2 and TRBJ2-2; unclear D gene. The germline V gene has CDR1 SGHTA and CDR2 FQGNSA. Deletions cut 3 bases from V and 6 bases from J, with 8 bases between. This CDR3 comprises 13 residues. The CDR3 here is CASSFSRSGELFF. The CDR3 nucleotides are TGTGCCAGCAGCTTCTCGCGGTCCGGGGAGCTGTTTTTT.

This clonotype was seen many times. This chain connects TRBV10-3 to TRBJ2-3, with 8 bases aligning to TRBD2. Trimming cost V 2 bases and J 5 bases; bases outside gene matches: 15. CDR1 and CDR2 from the germline V gene are ENHRY and SYGVKD. This CDR3 has 18 residues. CDR3 loop: CAISEGSGAGGPGDTQYF. In nucleotides, the CDR3 is TGTGCCATCAGTGAGGGTAGTGGGGCGGGGGGCCCGGGAGATACGCAGTATTTT.

This clonotype was recorded many times. This chain uses TRBV12-3 or TRBV12-4 with TRBJ1-3, with 10 bases aligning to TRBD1. This CDR3 has 14 amino acids. After removal of 5 bases from V and 2 bases from J, the junction contained 0 bases not matched to a gene. The CDR3 spells CASSGQGAGNTIYF. CDR3 DNA: TGTGCCAGCAGTGGACAGGGGGCTGGAAACACCATATATTTT.

This clonotype was recorded many times. The chain joins TRBV6-1 to TRBJ2-5; D not certain. The CDR3 totals 13 residues. With 6 bases removed from V and 3 bases from J, the gap between germline ends came to 11 bases. Germline values: CDR1 MNHNS, CDR2 SASEGT. The CDR3 bases are TGTGCCAGCAGGTCGAAAGCAAAAGAGACCCAGTACTTC. Translated, it gives CASRSKAKETQYF.

This clonotype was detected ten times or more. The rearrangement uses TRBV6-1 and TRBJ1-2, with TRBD1 identical over 7 bases. The CDR3 runs 15 residues. Germline V gene sequence: CDR1 MNHNS, CDR2 SASEGT. V dropped 6 bases and J dropped 0; count of bases not matched to a gene: 7. The CDR3 region has the DNA TGTGCCAGCAGCAAACGGGACAGTCCTAACTATGGCTACACCTTC. It translates to CASSKRDSPNYGYTF.

This clonotype was seen at least ten times. The V and J genes are TRBV20-1 and TRBJ2-2; the match to TRBD2 covers 7 bases. The germline CDR1 and CDR2 sequences are DFQATT and SNEGSKA (reference sequence). This CDR3 region has 13 residues. With 2 bases clipped from V and 5 bases from J, the junction kept 2 bases outside the gene matches. CDR3 nucleotide sequence: TGCAGTGCTAGAAATAGCGGGACCGGGGAGCTGTTTTTT. Its translation: CSARNSGTGELFF.

Many counts were recorded for this clonotype. The V and J genes are TRBV28 and TRBJ1-2; D gene uncertain. CDR3 length: 13 residues. Trimming cost V 5 bases and J 4 bases, with 11 bases left between them. Germline V gene sequence: CDR1 MDHEN, CDR2 SYDVKM. CDR3: CASSRHGFYGYTF. The CDR3 region has the DNA TGTGCCAGCAGTAGACACGGTTTCTATGGCTACACCTTC.

About this clonotype: This may arise from a read error, as a much more abundant clone is one base away. The chain is built from TRBV30 and TRBJ2-7, with D possibly being TRBD1 (6 bases). Germline loops: CDR1 GTSNPN, CDR2 SVGIG (reference sequence). This CDR3 comprises 12 residues. The CDR3 here is CAWIGQGNEQCF. CDR3 in DNA: TGTGCCTGGATAGGGCAGGGGAACGAGCAGTGCTTC. Looking up the rest from reference TRBV30 and TRBJ2-7 gives the full variable domain: SQTIHQWPATLVQPVGSPLSLECTVEGTSNPNLYWYRQAAGRGLQLLFYSVGIGQISSEVPQNLSASRPQDRQFILSSKKLLLSDSGFYLCAWIGQGNEQCFGPGTRLTVT.

This clonotype was counted many times. The genes are TRBV20-1 and TRBJ1-5; D is unclear. Germline CDR1 DFQATT, CDR2 SNEGSKA (reference sequence). The CDR3 contains 13 residues. With 3 bases removed from V and 0 bases from J, the gap between germline ends came to 6 bases. This CDR3 reads CSARADSNQPQHF. CDR3 DNA sequence: TGCAGTGCTAGGGCAGATAGCAATCAGCCCCAGCATTTT.

This clonotype was counted ten times or more. The CDR3: CASRRPGGYEQYF. The CDR3 region has the DNA TGTGCCAGCAGGCGTCCGGGGGGCTACGAGCAGTACTTC. The rearrangement joins TRBV6-1 to TRBJ2-7; 7 bases map to TRBD2. The CDR3 has 13 amino acids. The germline gives CDR1 MNHNS, CDR2 SASEGT. V shed 6 bases and J 3 bases; nucleotides not matched to a gene: 5.

This clonotype was detected only a few times. The chain recombines TRBV18 with TRBJ1-4; D unresolved. This CDR3 is 14 amino acids long. The ends were cut back, 2 bases at V and 0 bases at J, with 4 bases in the middle. Germline loops: CDR1 KGHSH, CDR2 LQKENI. This chain's CDR3 is CASSPYATNEKLFF. The CDR3 bases are TGTGCCAGCTCACCATATGCAACTAATGAAAAACTGTTTTTT.

This clonotype has just a few counts. The chain employs TRBV12-3 or TRBV12-4 and TRBJ1-5; D is ambiguous. The ends were cut back, 3 bases at V and 0 bases at J, with 9 bases in the middle. The length of the CDR3 is 15 residues. The CDR3 bases are TGTGCCAGCAGTTTCAGAGGGAATAGCAATCAGCCCCAGCATTTT. Translating it yields CASSFRGNSNQPQHF.

This clonotype came up many times. This sequence joins TRBV12-3 or TRBV12-4 and TRBJ2-7; TRBD1 matches 9 bases. This CDR3 contains 13 residues. The trim removed 6 bases at V and 6 bases at J, leaving 6 bases unmatched. The CDR3 spells CASSPYRGREQYF. Here the CDR3 DNA reads TGTGCCAGCAGCCCATACAGGGGGCGCGAGCAGTACTTC.

There are many counts of this clonotype. The chain links TRBV12-3 or TRBV12-4 to TRBJ2-7; no clear D. The germline V and J ends were trimmed by 5 bases and 3 bases, with 14 bases remaining between them. The CDR3 runs to 14 residues. The CDR3 DNA follows: TGTGCCAGCAGTAATGGACCGGTCGTCTACGAGCAGTACTTC. It encodes CASSNGPVVYEQYF.

This clonotype was counted at least ten times. The genes are TRBV20-1 and TRBJ2-7; either TRBD1 or TRBD2 may supply D (6 bases each). V was clipped by 7 bases and J by 3 bases, with 16 bases between them. The germline V gene has CDR1 DFQATT and CDR2 SNEGSKA (reference sequence). The CDR3 loop spans 13 amino acids. CDR3 in DNA: TGCAGTGTAAAGGGGGGATGGGACTACGAGCAGTACTTC. Amino acid sequence: CSVKGGWDYEQYF.

The chain has TRBV5-4 and TRBJ1-3; a possible D gene is TRBD1 (6 bases). The CDR3 loop spans 14 amino acids. CDR1 and CDR2 (germline): SGHNT, YYREEE (reference sequence). V was shortened by 4 bases and J by 2 bases, with 10 bases between the two germline ends. Written as DNA, the CDR3 is TGTGCCAGCAGCCCGGGGGGGCCTGGAAACACCATATATTTT. Protein: CASSPGGPGNTIYF. The full variable domain, completed using reference TRBV5-4 and TRBJ1-3, is ETGVTQSPTHLIKTRGQQVTLRCSSQSGHNTVSWYQQALGQGPQFIFQYYREEENGRGNFPPRFSGLQFPNYSSELNVNALELDDSALYLCASSPGGPGNTIYFGEGSWLTVV.

Ten or more counts support this clonotype. The V gene is TRBV30, the J gene TRBJ1-2; 11 positions match TRBD1. The V gene's germline CDR1 is GTSNPN and CDR2 SVGIG (reference sequence). CDR3 size: 14 residues. Trimming removed 2 bases from V and 4 bases from J; junction bases left unmatched: 3. CDR3 sequence reads: CAWSTGTGGYGYTF. CDR3 sequence (DNA): TGTGCCTGGAGTACCGGGACAGGGGGCTATGGCTACACCTTC.